This is a list of T cell receptor beta chains from one sample in a study of blood T cell repertoires in COVID-19. TCRdb's table, derived via immunoSEQ multiplex PCR, lists solely in-frame clones and lacks some. The data hold a few hundred thousand clones, with around 86% observed a single time. The sequencing sample was made of peripheral blood. The receptor set was obtained from a man in his forties or fifties with acute or convalescent COVID-19. CDR3s include the opening cysteine and the closing phenylalanine or tryptophan. The order of the fields is V gene, CDR3 protein.

v_call: TRBV5-1
cdr3_aa: CASSLAGGGYTF

v_call: TRBV7-2
cdr3_aa: CASSKKRDRDNNEQFF

v_call: TRBV5-8
cdr3_aa: CASSLYQGAMVGNQPQHF

v_call: TRBV7-9
cdr3_aa: CASRPQGVGDYGYTF

v_call: TRBV24-1
cdr3_aa: CATSDPVGPGGETQYF

v_call: TRBV3-1/TRBV3-2
cdr3_aa: CASSQGGGHRELFF

v_call: TRBV5-5
cdr3_aa: CASSLITGNTEAFF

v_call: TRBV7-9
cdr3_aa: CASSRRGGEAEKLFF

v_call: TRBV5-1
cdr3_aa: CASSSDRGNGYTF

v_call: TRBV27
cdr3_aa: CASSATVVSYEQYF

v_call: TRBV5-1
cdr3_aa: CASSGGPLETQYF

v_call: TRBV9
cdr3_aa: CASSVGPGTGSTGELFF

v_call: TRBV12-3/TRBV12-4
cdr3_aa: CASTRTGSTEAFF

v_call: TRBV12-3/TRBV12-4
cdr3_aa: CASSPSGRGYTF

v_call: TRBV29-1
cdr3_aa: CSVEIGQGYGYTF

v_call: TRBV12-5
cdr3_aa: CASAQLVGQPQHF

v_call: TRBV18
cdr3_aa: CASSQDRTTNEKLFF

v_call: TRBV18
cdr3_aa: CASSPRGGPTDTQYF

v_call: TRBV7-9
cdr3_aa: CASSLEVQDNEQFF

v_call: TRBV28
cdr3_aa: CASSFGQGNRNEKLFF

v_call: TRBV6-5
cdr3_aa: CASGPTSGVADTQYF

v_call: TRBV19
cdr3_aa: CASSMSGTGARGSPLHF

v_call: TRBV7-9
cdr3_aa: CASSLWTDRNTEAFF

v_call: TRBV19
cdr3_aa: CASSIGQGRDTQYF

v_call: TRBV6-5
cdr3_aa: CASSYSPSGGAYEQYF

v_call: TRBV5-1
cdr3_aa: CASSLDRQGRDEQFF

v_call: TRBV25-1
cdr3_aa: CASSLTGHGYTF

v_call: TRBV5-4
cdr3_aa: CASSPAEGRGTDTQYF

v_call: TRBV5-1
cdr3_aa: CASSLAPNTGELFF

v_call: TRBV6-5
cdr3_aa: CASTKGREAFF

v_call: TRBV29-1
cdr3_aa: CSVGRSSYEQYF

v_call: TRBV25-1
cdr3_aa: CASSGGGMGGYTF

v_call: TRBV2
cdr3_aa: CASSGTGGITYGYTF

v_call: TRBV12-3/TRBV12-4
cdr3_aa: CASSPGQGAEAFF

v_call: TRBV6-5
cdr3_aa: CASRRGQGETQYF

v_call: TRBV7-2
cdr3_aa: CASSLGRANEKLFF

v_call: TRBV7-2
cdr3_aa: CASSFEQGFGAFF

v_call: TRBV28
cdr3_aa: CASSLETAKGNTIYF